A selection of T cell receptor beta chains follows, all from one sample in a study of blood T cell repertoires in COVID-19. Only in-frame clones appear in the TCRdb table, and some are missing; sequencing was by immunoSEQ multiplex PCR. Among about 380,000 clones listed, roughly 86% were seen once. Material for sequencing was peripheral blood. Receptor source: a human donor with acute or convalescent COVID-19. The donor label of this sample is uncertain. Both conserved end residues are part of each CDR3. The order of the fields is J gene, clone size, D gene, V gene, CDR3 DNA, CDR3 protein. The D gene is left open where the match is weak. Some rows have no size entry. The others give once, few or many, or a class for an expanded clone.

TRBJ1-2 | once | - | TRBV2 | TGTGCCACTGGGGCAGACCCACGCGCCGCTATCGGCTACACCTTC | CATGADPRAAIGYTF
TRBJ2-4 | - | - | TRBV11-2 | TGTGCCAGCAGCCCGCCGGGACTTCGGGTGAACATTCAGTACTTC | CASSPPGLRVNIQYF
TRBJ1-3 | few | TRBD1 | TRBV7-9 | TGTGCCAGCAGCCCACCAGGGGGCATCGGGAACACCATATATTTT | CASSPPGGIGNTIYF
TRBJ1-1 | - | TRBD1 | TRBV6-6 | TGTGCCAGCAGCGACAGGGGGAACACTGAAGCTTTCTTT | CASSDRGNTEAFF
TRBJ1-4 | - | TRBD1 | TRBV9 | TGTGCCAGCAGCGTTCGGACAGGGGGCAATGAAAAACTGTTTTTT | CASSVRTGGNEKLFF
TRBJ1-4 | - | - | TRBV18 | TGTGCCAGCTCACGTCACAGGGAAGGCGAAAAACTGTTTTTT | CASSRHREGEKLFF
TRBJ2-1 | - | TRBD1 | TRBV5-1 | TGCGCCAGCAGCTTGGGGACAGGAGGCTCCTACAATGAGCAGTTCTTC | CASSLGTGGSYNEQFF
TRBJ2-3 | - | TRBD2 | TRBV2 | TGTGCCAGCAGTGTATTGGCCGGGGGGGCGTGGGATACGCAGTATTTT | CASSVLAGGAWDTQYF
TRBJ2-3 | - | TRBD2 | TRBV30 | TGTGCCTGGAGGCGACTAGCTGAGAGCACAGATACGCAGTATTTT | CAWRRLAESTDTQYF
TRBJ1-1 | few | TRBD1 | TRBV18 | TGTGCCAGCTCACTCCGGACAGGGAGGGCCACTGAAGCTTTCTTT | CASSLRTGRATEAFF
TRBJ1-2 | - | - | TRBV11-2 | TGTGCCAGCAGCTTAGCCGGACAGAATGGCTACACCTTC | CASSLAGQNGYTF
TRBJ2-2 | once | TRBD1 | TRBV6-4 | TGTGCCAGCAGTAACTGGCGACAGGGGGACACCGGGGAGCTGTTTTTT | CASSNWRQGDTGELFF
TRBJ2-2 | few | TRBD1 | TRBV29-1 | TGCAGCGCCTCGAGGGGGCTTCTCACCGGGGAGCTGTTTTTT | CSASRGLLTGELFF
TRBJ2-5 | - | - | TRBV30 | TGTGCCTGGAGAATCCATTTAGAGACCCAGTACTTC | CAWRIHLETQYF
TRBJ1-1 | once | - | TRBV7-9 | TGTGCCAGCAGCTTATCACAGCTGAACACTGAAGCTTTCTTT | CASSLSQLNTEAFF
TRBJ1-5 | - | TRBD1 | TRBV18 | TGTGCCAGCTCACCGACAGGGACCAATCAGCCCCAGCATTTT | CASSPTGTNQPQHF
TRBJ1-5 | - | - | TRBV5-6 | TGTGCCAGCAGCCTCGCGGGGGTGCGACAGCCCCAGCATTTT | CASSLAGVRQPQHF
TRBJ1-1 | - | TRBD1 | TRBV3-1/TRBV3-2 | TGTGCCAGCAGCCAAGGGGGACAGCTCCTTATGAACACTGAAGCTTTCTTT | CASSQGGQLLMNTEAFF
TRBJ1-1 | - | - | TRBV12-3/TRBV12-4 | TGTGCCAGCAGTTTGGGAGGCAATGAAGCTTTCTTT | CASSLGGNEAFF
TRBJ1-2 | - | - | TRBV19 | TGTGCCAGTACCCCCGGAGGCTCCACCTATGGCTACACCTTC | CASTPGGSTYGYTF
TRBJ1-4 | - | TRBD1 | TRBV7-9 | TGTGCCAGCAGCGAGCAGGGGGCGGCTAATGAAAAACTGTTTTTT | CASSEQGAANEKLFF
TRBJ2-1 | few | - | TRBV7-9 | TGTGCCAGCAGCCTAGGGACAACCAATGAGCAGTTCTTC | CASSLGTTNEQFF
TRBJ2-2 | - | - | TRBV27 | TGTGCCAGCAGTTATAGCGGACGGGGGACCGGGGAGCTGTTTTTT | CASSYSGRGTGELFF
TRBJ1-1 | - | - | TRBV28 | TGTGCCAGCAATTCAGGGGACCAAATCGTATTGAACACTGAAGCTTTCTTT | CASNSGDQIVLNTEAFF
TRBJ1-1 | - | - | TRBV7-8 | TGTGCCAGCAGCTTAGTCCGGACAACTGAAGCTTTCTTT | CASSLVRTTEAFF
TRBJ1-5 | - | - | TRBV5-1 | TGCGCCAGCAGCTTGGTATCGGGCAATCAGCCCCAGCATTTT | CASSLVSGNQPQHF
TRBJ2-7 | few | TRBD1 | TRBV23-1 | TGCGCCAGCAGGGGGACAGCTTCTTGCGAGCAGTACTTC | CASRGTASCEQYF
TRBJ1-6 | - | - | TRBV30 | TGTGCCTGGGGGTCAGGGTTAAATTCACCCCTCCACTTT | CAWGSGLNSPLHF
TRBJ2-4 | few | TRBD2 | TRBV9 | TGTGCCAGCAGCGTAGATGGGGGGTCCACCGGGAGGGGTTTCCGAAACATTCAGTACTTC | CASSVDGGSTGRGFRNIQYF
TRBJ1-2 | - | - | TRBV14 | TGTGCCAGCAGCGTCACGGGGGGACTGGGCTACACCTTC | CASSVTGGLGYTF
TRBJ2-1 | once | TRBD2 | TRBV5-4 | TGTGCCAGCAGCCCTCCGGGGGGGGACGAGCAGTTCTTC | CASSPPGGDEQFF
TRBJ2-7 | - | TRBD1 | TRBV5-1 | TGCGCCAGCAGCCCTACTATGGGACAGGGCCTTATAGGCGAGCAGTACTTC | CASSPTMGQGLIGEQYF
TRBJ2-3 | - | TRBD2 | TRBV6-2/TRBV6-3 | TGTGCCAGCAGCCTTAGCGGGGGGGCCAGGATCGGTACGCAGTATTTT | CASSLSGGARIGTQYF
TRBJ1-6 | - | TRBD1 | TRBV30 | TGTGCCTGGGCTTCAATCCGGATATTCGACAGGGGGTACAATTCACCCCTCCACTTT | CAWASIRIFDRGYNSPLHF
TRBJ2-2 | - | - | TRBV5-4 | TGTGCCAGCAGCTTAAGAGTGAACACCGGGGAGCTGTTTTTT | CASSLRVNTGELFF
TRBJ2-7 | - | - | TRBV11-2 | TGTGCCAGCAGCCATTACGAGCAGTACTTC | CASSHYEQYF